A single sample is the source of the 20 T cell receptor beta chains below, sequenced in a study of T cells after yellow fever vaccination. TCRdb re-analysed the 5' RACE reads in MiXCR, keeping a single row per CDR3 protein. The sample contains around 300,000 distinct CDR3 sequences, 4% to 5.5% of which appear only once. This specimen consisted of PBMCs, obtained 15 days after the yellow fever booster vaccination. Receptors originate from a man between 18 and 35 years old who received the YFV17D yellow fever vaccine.

The rearrangement links TRBV20-1 to TRBJ2-7; either TRBD1 or TRBD2 may supply D (7 bases each). This CDR3 is 12 amino acids long. Germline V CDR1 and CDR2: DFQATT, SNEGSKA (reference sequence). The DNA of the CDR3 is TGCAGGCCAGCGGGGCAGGGGGACGAGCAGTACGTC. Translating it yields CRPAGQGDEQYV.

This clonotype showed up just a few times. V usage is TRBV6-5 and J usage is TRBJ2-7; TRBD2 agrees at 8 bases. The CDR3 is made up of 15 amino acids. Per germline, CDR1 MNHEY and CDR2 SVGAGI. V lost 0 bases and J lost 3; bases outside the gene matches: 4. The CDR3 sequence is CASSYSTGGVYEQYF. DNA for the CDR3: TGTGCCAGCAGTTACTCGACGGGGGGGGTCTACGAGCAGTACTTC.

This clonotype was observed many times. The J gene is TRBJ2-1, the V gene TRBV4-1, with D possibly TRBD1 on 5 matching bases. Germline values: CDR1 MGHRA, CDR2 YSYEKL. This CDR3 contains 15 residues. V was cut by 6 bases and J by 4 bases, with 16 bases left in between. CDR3: CASRLTTDSYNEQFF. The DNA for the CDR3 is TGCGCCAGCAGACTAACCACTGACAGTTACAATGAGCAGTTCTTC.

There are many counts of this clonotype. V gene TRBV4-2 combines with J gene TRBJ2-1; D possibly corresponds to TRBD2 (7 bases). Deletions cut 1 base from V and 10 bases from J, with 14 bases between. CDR1 LGHNA and CDR2 YNFKEQ come from the germline V gene. The CDR3 spans 14 residues. The DNA for the CDR3 is TGTGCCAGCAGCCAAGCTGAGGCGGGGGCCGAGCAGTTCTTC. It yields the protein CASSQAEAGAEQFF.

This clonotype was observed at least ten times. V usage is TRBV4-1 and J usage is TRBJ2-2; the match to TRBD1 covers 7 bases. Germline CDR1 is MGHRA and CDR2 is YSYEKL. V shed 6 bases and J 6 bases; nucleotides not matched to a gene: 7. This CDR3 has 14 amino acids. CDR3 protein: CASRGLDRAGELFF. CDR3 coding DNA: TGCGCCAGCAGAGGCTTAGACAGGGCCGGGGAGCTGTTTTTT.

This clonotype was picked up many times. CDR3 DNA sequence: TGTGCCAGCAGCTCTGACAGGGGGTCCACCTTC. This translates into CASSSDRGSTF. The chain uses TRBV9 and TRBJ1-2, with 9 bases that match TRBD1. The CDR3 consists of 11 residues. The ends lost 4 bases at V and 13 bases at J; junction bases unmatched: 5. Germline CDR1 reads SGDLS; CDR2 reads YYNGEE.

This clonotype was detected only a few times. This chain links TRBV6-5 with TRBJ1-3; D is uncertain. V dropped 0 bases and J dropped 0 bases, with 9 bases sitting between them. Per germline, CDR1 MNHEY and CDR2 SVGAGI. The CDR3 spans 16 residues. The CDR3 DNA is TGTGCCAGCAGTTACTCGAATGGAGGCTCTGGAAACACCATATATTTT. Translating it yields CASSYSNGGSGNTIYF.

Ten or more counts support this clonotype. This chain joins TRBV10-3 and TRBJ1-3; 9 bases agree with TRBD1. CDR1 ENHRY and CDR2 SYGVKD come from the germline V gene. The CDR3 extends over 15 amino acids. Trimming took 2 bases from V and 4 from J; bases not matched to a gene: 3. The CDR3 reads CAISEGTGSGNTIYF. Written as DNA, the CDR3 is TGTGCCATCAGTGAGGGGACAGGGTCCGGAAACACCATATATTTT.

The chain uses TRBV6-5 and TRBJ2-1; TRBD2 is a possible D gene (6 bases). Trimming left V 6 bases short and J 7 bases short, with 10 bases between. Germline values: CDR1 MNHEY, CDR2 SVGAGI. This CDR3 region has 12 residues. The CDR3 DNA sequence: TGTGCCAGCAGCCAGACTAGTAATGAGCAGTTCTTC. It specifies CASSQTSNEQFF.

This clonotype came up a few times. The chain has TRBV5-1 and TRBJ1-1; unclear D gene. Germline loops: CDR1 SGHRS, CDR2 YFSETQ. Trimming took off 6 bases at V and 0 bases at J, with 12 bases between the two ends. The CDR3 totals 14 residues. The CDR3 bases are TGCGCCAGCAAACGGGGAGACATGAACACTGAAGCTTTCTTT. It is translated as CASKRGDMNTEAFF.

The chain employs TRBV5-4 and TRBJ2-7, with a possible D match to TRBD1 (5 bases). The CDR3 is made up of 16 amino acids. Germline values: CDR1 SGHNT, CDR2 YYREEE (reference sequence). The V and J ends lost 0 bases and 1 base respectively, with 14 bases between them. Here the CDR3 DNA reads TGTGCCAGCAGCTTGGGTAGGGGTGCCCCTTCCTACGAGCAGTACTTC. It encodes CASSLGRGAPSYEQYF.

This clonotype has at least ten counts. V is TRBV7-2 and J is TRBJ1-2; no clear D. V gave up 4 bases and J gave up 4 bases, with 16 bases separating them. This CDR3 comprises 15 residues. Germline assignment: CDR1 SGHTA and CDR2 FQGNSA. The CDR3 loop reads CASSSFVTGPYGYTF. CDR3 nucleotide sequence: TGTGCCAGCAGCTCCTTCGTTACCGGCCCCTATGGCTACACCTTC.

This clonotype was detected many times. The chain joins TRBV7-9 to TRBJ2-2, with D maybe TRBD2 (5 bases). Trimming removed 0 bases from V and 1 base from J, with 9 bases in between. Germline assignment: CDR1 SEHNR and CDR2 FQNEAQ (reference sequence). The CDR3 consists of 16 residues. The CDR3 loop is CASSLARTWNTGELFF. The CDR3 nucleotides read TGTGCCAGCAGCTTAGCGAGGACTTGGAACACCGGGGAGCTGTTTTTT.

This clonotype was seen many times. The chain carries TRBV20-1 and TRBJ2-3; 11 bases fit TRBD1. Germline V gene lookup returns CDR1 DFQATT and CDR2 SNEGSKA (reference sequence). The V and J ends lost 5 bases and 5 bases, in that order; junction bases with no gene match: 3. This CDR3 region has 13 residues. CDR3 coding DNA: TGCAGTGCTCGGACAGGGGGCATAGATACGCAGTATTTT. This sequence encodes CSARTGGIDTQYF.

The rearrangement uses TRBV7-6 and TRBJ2-3; 12 bases agree with TRBD2. The J segment lost 3 bases and the V segment lost 5 bases, leaving 9 bases of the junction unmatched. Germline V gives CDR1 SGHVS, CDR2 FNYEAQ. The CDR3 is 17 amino acids. This CDR3 reads CASSPHLAGGPTDTQYF. The DNA of the CDR3 is TGTGCCAGCAGCCCCCACCTAGCGGGGGGGCCGACAGATACGCAGTATTTT.

In this sample, this clonotype turned up a few times. The CDR3 DNA is TGTGCCAGCAGCGGAGCTCTGGACAGTTATAATTCACCCCTCCACTTT. It encodes CASSGALDSYNSPLHF. This rearrangement joins TRBV7-2 to TRBJ1-6; D perhaps matches TRBD1 (6 bases). CDR3 size: 16 residues. With 5 bases removed from V and 4 bases from J, the gap between germline ends came to 15 bases. Germline V CDR1 and CDR2: SGHTA, FQGNSA.

This clonotype was detected ten times or more. The rearrangement uses TRBV9 and TRBJ2-5; the match to TRBD2 covers 14 bases. With V trimmed by 0 bases and J by 4 bases, 2 bases remained unmatched. The germline CDR1 and CDR2 sequences are SGDLS and YYNGEE. The CDR3 consists of 16 residues. DNA of the CDR3: TGTGCCAGCAGCGTAGGACTAGCGGGGGGGCGAGAGACCCAGTACTTC. This encodes CASSVGLAGGRETQYF. The whole variable domain, filled in from reference TRBV9 and TRBJ2-5, reads DSGVTQTPKHLITATGQRVTLRCSPRSGDLSVYWYQQSLDQGLQFLIQYYNGEERAKGNILERFSAQQFPDLHSELNLSSLELGDSALYFCASSVGLAGGRETQYFGPGTRLLVL.

A few counts support this clonotype. The rearrangement joins TRBV27 to TRBJ1-2, with TRBD1 matching over 7 bases. The CDR3 covers 12 residues. CDR1 MNHEY and CDR2 SMNVEV come from the germline V gene (reference sequence). Trimming at V came to 6 bases and at J to 4 bases, leaving 2 bases not matched to a gene. The CDR3 sequence is CASSDRAYGYTF. Written as DNA, the CDR3 is TGTGCCAGCAGCGACAGGGCCTATGGCTACACCTTC.

The V and J genes are TRBV2 and TRBJ1-6; no definite D call. The CDR3 sequence is 13 residues long. Per germline, CDR1 SNHLY and CDR2 FYNNEI. V lost 7 bases to trimming and J lost 5 bases, with 9 bases between them. CDR3 residues: CASIDTDNSPLHF. The CDR3, as DNA: TGTGCCAGCATCGACACCGATAATTCACCCCTCCACTTT. The whole variable domain, remainder taken from reference TRBV2 and TRBJ1-6, is EPEVTQTPSHQVTQMGQEVILRCVPISNHLYFYWYRQILGQKVEFLVSFYNNEISEKSEIFDDQFSVERPDGSNFTLKIRSTKLEDSAMYFCASIDTDNSPLHFGNGTRLTVT.

The chain has TRBV6-1 and TRBJ2-3; D remains unclear. Germline CDR1 is MNHNS and CDR2 is SASEGT. The V and J ends lost 3 bases and 4 bases respectively, with 8 bases between them. The CDR3 runs 13 residues. CDR3 sequence (DNA): TGTGCCAGCAGTGATTCAGGCCCAGATACGCAGTATTTT. Amino acids: CASSDSGPDTQYF.